Listed below are T cell receptor beta chains from one sample, sequenced in a study of blood T cell repertoires in COVID-19. Sequenced by immunoSEQ multiplex PCR; TCRdb stores in-frame clones only, minus some. The sample includes about 250,000 clones, 86% seen only once; the top ten take over 1.5%. The sequencing input was PBMCs or T cells enriched from blood (not recorded which). The receptors were gathered from a man aged 35 to 55 who had recovered from COVID-19. The CDR3 runs from the conserved cysteine through the conserved F or W. A D gene is named only where the DNA matches it firmly. A row's size may be missing; if present it is once, few, many or a size class.

clone_size,cdr3_length,v_call,j_call,d_call,cdr3_aa,cdr3_nt
-,14,TRBV28,TRBJ2-1,TRBD2,CATVLAGVFNEQFF,TGTGCCACCGTGTTAGCGGGAGTTTTCAATGAGCAGTTCTTC
-,15,TRBV6-5,TRBJ1-4,TRBD1,CASSPQGEGNEKLFF,TGTGCCAGCAGTCCACAGGGGGAGGGTAATGAAAAACTGTTTTTT
-,17,TRBV5-4,TRBJ1-3,-,CASSLGSTGFSGNTIYF,TGTGCCAGCAGCTTGGGATCCACAGGGTTTTCTGGAAACACCATATATTTT
-,13,TRBV9,TRBJ1-2,-,CASSGAVLYGYTF,TGTGCCAGCAGCGGTGCGGTCCTCTATGGCTACACCTTC
-,18,TRBV5-6,TRBJ2-2,TRBD1,CASSGTVGQGHWTGELFF,TGTGCCAGCAGCGGCACCGTAGGACAGGGTCATTGGACCGGGGAGCTGTTTTTT
-,15,TRBV7-2,TRBJ2-3,TRBD1,CASSSLGQGADTQYF,TGTGCCAGCAGCTCCCTCGGACAGGGGGCAGATACGCAGTATTTT
-,13,TRBV19,TRBJ2-5,TRBD1,CASRTGLRETQYF,TGTGCCAGTAGGACAGGGCTAAGGGAGACCCAGTACTTC
-,14,TRBV20-1,TRBJ2-1,TRBD2,CSASDSGGADEQFF,TGCAGTGCTAGTGACAGCGGGGGGGCAGATGAGCAGTTCTTC
-,15,TRBV28,TRBJ1-6,TRBD1,CASSFRDRAGSPLHF,TGTGCCAGCAGTTTTCGTGACAGGGCGGGTTCACCCCTCCACTTT
-,15,TRBV9,TRBJ2-5,TRBD2,CASSSSSGSQETQYF,TGTGCCAGCAGCTCGTCTAGCGGGAGCCAAGAGACCCAGTACTTC
few,13,TRBV6-5,TRBJ2-7,TRBD2,CASSWEGLNEQYF,TGTGCCAGCAGTTGGGAGGGGCTCAACGAGCAGTACTTC
-,10,TRBV30,TRBJ2-1,-,CAWSVQEQFF,TGTGCCTGGAGTGTACAAGAGCAGTTCTTC
-,14,TRBV6-5,TRBJ2-5,-,CASRVTDSQETQYF,TGTGCCAGCAGAGTGACAGATTCCCAAGAGACCCAGTACTTC
-,15,TRBV5-6,TRBJ2-1,-,CASTEVGERGLGQFF,TGTGCCAGCACCGAAGTTGGGGAAAGGGGGTTAGGACAGTTCTTC
-,16,TRBV4-1,TRBJ1-1,TRBD1,CASSQDMVGGNTEAFF,TGCGCCAGCAGCCAAGATATGGTAGGGGGCAACACTGAAGCTTTCTTT
-,12,TRBV19,TRBJ1-5,-,CASSIYGQPQHF,TGTGCCAGTAGTATATACGGTCAGCCCCAGCATTTT
-,10,TRBV20-1,TRBJ1-2,-,CSASSGGYTF,TGCAGTGCTAGTTCAGGAGGCTACACCTTC
-,15,TRBV6-5,TRBJ2-7,TRBD2,CASSQTSGVSYEQYF,TGTGCCAGCAGCCAAACTAGCGGGGTCTCCTACGAGCAGTACTTC
-,14,TRBV3-1/TRBV3-2,TRBJ2-7,TRBD1,CASSAGTGSYEQYF,TGTGCCAGCAGCGCCGGGACAGGCTCCTACGAGCAGTACTTC
-,15,TRBV5-1,TRBJ2-5,TRBD1,CASSLVEGAPETQYF,TGCGCCAGCAGCTTGGTTGAGGGGGCCCCAGAGACCCAGTACTTC
-,16,TRBV4-1,TRBJ2-1,TRBD2,CASSQVSSGGYNEQFF,TGCGCCAGCAGCCAAGTATCTAGCGGGGGTTACAATGAGCAGTTCTTC
once,13,TRBV28,TRBJ1-4,-,CASIFGEGGKLFF,TGTGCCAGCATCTTCGGGGAGGGGGGAAAACTGTTTTTT
few,13,TRBV12-3/TRBV12-4,TRBJ1-4,-,CASSPVRYEKLFF,TGTGCCAGCAGCCCCGTCAGATATGAAAAACTGTTTTTT
once,18,TRBV28,TRBJ1-2,TRBD1,CASTLASFGQAIYYGYTF,TGTGCCAGCACCCTGGCCTCTTTTGGACAGGCGATCTACTATGGCTACACCTTC
once,13,TRBV3-1/TRBV3-2,TRBJ2-7,-,CASSQERRGKQYF,TGTGCCAGCAGCCAAGAGAGGCGCGGGAAGCAGTACTTC
-,12,TRBV11-2,TRBJ2-1,-,CATHSRYNEQFF,TGTGCCACACACAGCAGATACAATGAGCAGTTCTTC
-,15,TRBV29-1,TRBJ2-3,TRBD1,CSVLLQGERPDTQYF,TGCAGCGTGCTACTACAGGGGGAGCGGCCAGATACGCAGTATTTT
-,15,TRBV4-3,TRBJ1-1,-,CASSRQTGLGTEAFF,TGCGCCAGCAGCCGCCAAACAGGGTTGGGCACTGAAGCTTTCTTT
-,13,TRBV7-2,TRBJ2-1,-,CASSLVLYNEQFF,TGTGCCAGCAGCTTAGTCCTCTACAATGAGCAGTTCTTC
-,15,TRBV20-1,TRBJ2-1,TRBD1,CSASALALPGGEQFF,TGCAGTGCTAGTGCCCTCGCGCTTCCAGGGGGTGAGCAGTTCTTC
-,15,TRBV19,TRBJ2-3,TRBD1,CASSFTGAGTDTQYF,TGTGCCAGTAGTTTCACAGGGGCCGGCACAGATACGCAGTATTTT
-,13,TRBV29-1,TRBJ2-7,TRBD1,CSVLQGDPYEQYF,TGCAGCGTTCTACAGGGGGACCCCTACGAGCAGTACTTC
-,16,TRBV3-1/TRBV3-2,TRBJ2-5,TRBD1,CASSQEAGSGGETQYF,TGTGCCAGCAGCCAAGAAGCTGGGTCAGGGGGAGAGACCCAGTACTTC
-,14,TRBV7-9,TRBJ2-7,TRBD2,CASSPRGGAVEQYF,TGTGCCAGCAGCCCCCGCGGGGGGGCGGTCGAGCAGTACTTC
-,14,TRBV7-9,TRBJ2-1,-,CASSAGQLYNEQFF,TGTGCCAGCAGCGCCGGACAGTTATACAATGAGCAGTTCTTC
few,14,TRBV28,TRBJ1-2,-,CASSLAAQIYGYTF,TGTGCCAGCAGTTTAGCGGCGCAGATCTATGGCTACACCTTC
-,15,TRBV4-3,TRBJ1-1,TRBD1,CASSRQTGVNTEAFF,TGCGCCAGCAGCCGGCAAACAGGGGTGAACACTGAAGCTTTCTTT
-,18,TRBV9,TRBJ2-1,TRBD2,CASSALAGGPLSYNEQFF,TGTGCCAGCAGCGCACTAGCGGGAGGTCCCCTCTCCTACAATGAGCAGTTCTTC
-,13,TRBV12-3/TRBV12-4,TRBJ1-5,-,CASSLWGQQPQHF,TGTGCCAGCAGTTTATGGGGGCAGCAGCCCCAGCATTTT
-,14,TRBV11-2,TRBJ2-7,TRBD2,CASQSSGRMYEQYF,TGTGCCAGCCAATCTAGCGGGAGAATGTACGAGCAGTACTTC
-,15,TRBV19,TRBJ2-3,-,CASSIVEGVTDTQYF,TGTGCCAGTAGTATTGTCGAGGGAGTCACAGATACGCAGTATTTT
-,16,TRBV9,TRBJ1-5,TRBD1,CASSVAGTGDNQPQHF,TGTGCCAGCAGCGTAGCTGGGACAGGGGACAATCAGCCCCAGCATTTT
-,13,TRBV29-1,TRBJ1-5,TRBD1,CSVRTGSNQPQHF,TGCAGCGTTAGGACAGGGAGCAATCAGCCCCAGCATTTT
-,14,TRBV7-2,TRBJ1-5,TRBD1,CASSTGVINQPQHF,TGTGCCAGCAGCACAGGGGTTATTAATCAGCCCCAGCATTTT
-,13,TRBV29-1,TRBJ1-2,TRBD1,CSAYRGRPEGYTF,TGCAGCGCCTACAGGGGGCGCCCCGAGGGCTACACCTTC
-,16,TRBV5-1,TRBJ2-3,-,CASSLSTRPSTDTQYF,TGCGCCAGCAGCTTAAGCACCAGGCCTAGCACAGATACGCAGTATTTT